This TCR beta chain stems from a study of blood T cell repertoires in COVID-19. V lost 2 bases and J 0 bases, leaving 11 bases between the germline ends. The CDR3 extends over 16 amino acids. Germline lookup yields CDR1 SEHNR and CDR2 FQNEAQ (reference sequence). Sequencing was performed with immunoSEQ multiplex PCR; in TCRdb, only in-frame clones are kept and a portion is missing. The table lists 150,000 to 200,000 clones, around 80% of them singletons. The sequence derives from a woman in her forties or fifties with acute COVID-19. Source material: PBMCs or T cells enriched from blood (not recorded which). The chain has TRBV7-9 and TRBJ1-3; D gene ambiguous. The CDR3, as DNA: TGTGCCAGCAGCTTATCGGTAGAGTACTCTGGAAACACCATATATTTT. Amino acid sequence: CASSLSVEYSGNTIYF. Based on the CDR3 plus reference TRBV7-9 and TRBJ1-3, the full variable domain is DTGVSQNPRHKITKRGQNVTFRCDPISEHNRLYWYRQTLGQGPEFLTYFQNEAQLEKSRLLSDRFSAERPKGSFSTLEIQRTEQGDSAMYLCASSLSVEYSGNTIYFGEGSWLTVV.